This T cell receptor (beta chain) was profiled in a study of radiation and T cells in renal cell carcinoma. Study-level points and caveats: From baseline, blood top tumor clonotypes peaked at 2 weeks post-radiation.

Clones were read by immunoSEQ multiplex PCR, and TCRdb kept only the in-frame ones, dropping some. The table shows roughly 100,000 clones, with approximately 82% occurring only once. Trimming took 8 bases from V and 2 from J, leaving 4 bases between them. CDR3 length: 11 residues. The germline V gene encodes CDR1 SGHTA and CDR2 FQGNSA. Time point meaning: blood 4 weeks post-SBRT, at nephrectomy. Noted treatment: 15 Gy SBRT to primary tumor, nephrectomy 4 weeks later. Nephrectomy followed 15 Gy stereotactic body radiation by 4 weeks. Blood was sampled at baseline, 2 weeks and 4 weeks after SBRT. A word on this clone: Antigen: not known.

The material was blood, obtained from a patient whose treatment included radiotherapy and nephrectomy. J is TRBJ1-3 and V is TRBV7-2; D remains ambiguous. This receptor was identified in a man between 60 and 70 years old with renal cell carcinoma. CDR3 sequence (DNA): TGTGCCAGCGAGACTGGAAACACCATATATTTT. The encoded protein is CASETGNTIYF.